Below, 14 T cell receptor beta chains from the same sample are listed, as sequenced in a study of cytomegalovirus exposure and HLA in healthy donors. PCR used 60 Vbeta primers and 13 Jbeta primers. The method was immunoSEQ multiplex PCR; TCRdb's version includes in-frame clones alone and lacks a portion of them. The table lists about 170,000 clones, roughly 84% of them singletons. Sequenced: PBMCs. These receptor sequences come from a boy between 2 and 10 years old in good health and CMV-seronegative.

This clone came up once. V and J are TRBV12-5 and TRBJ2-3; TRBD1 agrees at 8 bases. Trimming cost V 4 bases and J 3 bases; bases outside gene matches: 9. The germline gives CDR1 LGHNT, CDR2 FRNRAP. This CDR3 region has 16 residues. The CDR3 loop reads CASGYPGTGRTDTQYF. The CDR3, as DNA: TGTGCTAGTGGTTATCCCGGGACAGGACGAACAGATACGCAGTATTTT.

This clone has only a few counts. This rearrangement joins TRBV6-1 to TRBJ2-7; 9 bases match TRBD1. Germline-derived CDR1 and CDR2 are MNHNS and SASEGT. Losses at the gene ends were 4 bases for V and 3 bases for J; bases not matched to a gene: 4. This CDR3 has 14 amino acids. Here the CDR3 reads CASSVGTGYYEQYV. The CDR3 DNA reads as TGTGCCAGCAGTGTTGGGACAGGGTACTACGAGCAGTACGTC.

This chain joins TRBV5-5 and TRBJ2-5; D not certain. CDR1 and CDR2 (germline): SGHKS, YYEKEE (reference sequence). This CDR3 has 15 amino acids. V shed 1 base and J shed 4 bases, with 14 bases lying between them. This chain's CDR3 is CASSLYSDLLETQYF. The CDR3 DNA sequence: TGTGCCAGCAGCTTGTATAGTGACTTACTAGAGACCCAGTACTTC.

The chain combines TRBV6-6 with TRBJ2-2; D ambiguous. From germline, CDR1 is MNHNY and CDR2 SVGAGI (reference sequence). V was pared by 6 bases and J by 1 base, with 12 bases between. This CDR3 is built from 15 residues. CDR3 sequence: CASSTTAVNTGELFF. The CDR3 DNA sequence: TGTGCCAGCAGCACCACAGCAGTGAACACCGGGGAGCTGTTTTTT.

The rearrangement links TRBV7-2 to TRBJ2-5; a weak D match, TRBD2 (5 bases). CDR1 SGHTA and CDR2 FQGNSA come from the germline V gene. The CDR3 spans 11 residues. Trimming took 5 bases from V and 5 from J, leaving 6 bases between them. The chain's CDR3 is CASSGGETQYF. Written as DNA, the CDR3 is TGTGCCAGCAGCGGAGGTGAGACCCAGTACTTC.

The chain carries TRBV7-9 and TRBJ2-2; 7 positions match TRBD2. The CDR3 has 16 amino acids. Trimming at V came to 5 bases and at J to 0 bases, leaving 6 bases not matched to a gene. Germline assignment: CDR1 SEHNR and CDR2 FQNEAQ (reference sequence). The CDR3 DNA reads TGTGCCAGCAGCCTGTGGGGAGGGTCGAACACCGGGGAGCTGTTTTTT. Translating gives CASSLWGGSNTGELFF.

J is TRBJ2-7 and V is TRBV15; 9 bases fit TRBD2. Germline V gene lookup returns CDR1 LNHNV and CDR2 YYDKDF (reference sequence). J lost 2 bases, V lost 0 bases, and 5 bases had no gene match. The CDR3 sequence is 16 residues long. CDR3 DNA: TGTGCCACCAGCAGAGATCGGGCGGGAGGGGCCTACGAGCAGTACTTC. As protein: CATSRDRAGGAYEQYF.

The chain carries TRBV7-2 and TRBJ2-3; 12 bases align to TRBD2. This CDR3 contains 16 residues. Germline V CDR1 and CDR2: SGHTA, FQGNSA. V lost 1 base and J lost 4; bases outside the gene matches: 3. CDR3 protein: CASSLGLAGAPDTQYF. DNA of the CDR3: TGTGCCAGCAGCTTAGGACTAGCGGGGGCCCCAGATACGCAGTATTTT.

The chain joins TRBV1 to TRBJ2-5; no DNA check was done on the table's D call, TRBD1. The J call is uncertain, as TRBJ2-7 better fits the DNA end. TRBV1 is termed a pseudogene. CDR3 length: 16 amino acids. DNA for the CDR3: TGCACCAGCACACCGCGTCCGGGACAGGGGATTTACGAGCAGTACTTC. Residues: CTSTPRPGQGIYEQYF.

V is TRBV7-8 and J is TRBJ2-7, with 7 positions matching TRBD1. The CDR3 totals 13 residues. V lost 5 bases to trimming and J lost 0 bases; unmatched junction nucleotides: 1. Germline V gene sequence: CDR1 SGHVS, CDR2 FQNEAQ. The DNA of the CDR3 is TGTGCCAGCAGCGGACAGGTCTCCTACGAGCAGTACGTC. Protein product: CASSGQVSYEQYV.

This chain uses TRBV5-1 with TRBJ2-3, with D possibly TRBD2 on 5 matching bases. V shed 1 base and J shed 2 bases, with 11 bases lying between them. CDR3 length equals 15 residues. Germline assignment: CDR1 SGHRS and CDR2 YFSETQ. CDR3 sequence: CASSLTPGNTDTQYF. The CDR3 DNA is TGCGCCAGCAGCTTGACTCCGGGAAACACAGATACGCAGTATTTT.

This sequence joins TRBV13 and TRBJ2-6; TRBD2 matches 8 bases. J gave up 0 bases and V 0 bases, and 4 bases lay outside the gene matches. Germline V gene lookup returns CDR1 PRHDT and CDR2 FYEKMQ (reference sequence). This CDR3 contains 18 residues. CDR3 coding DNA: TGTGCCAGCAGCTTAGGGGCGGGGGGCCGCTCTGGGGCCAACGTCCTGACTTTC. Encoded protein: CASSLGAGGRSGANVLTF. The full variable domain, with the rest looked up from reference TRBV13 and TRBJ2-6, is AAGVIQSPRHLIKEKRETATLKCYPIPRHDTVYWYQQGPGQDPQFLISFYEKMQSDKGSIPDRFSAQQFSDYHSELNMSSLELGDSALYFCASSLGAGGRSGANVLTFGAGSRLTVL.

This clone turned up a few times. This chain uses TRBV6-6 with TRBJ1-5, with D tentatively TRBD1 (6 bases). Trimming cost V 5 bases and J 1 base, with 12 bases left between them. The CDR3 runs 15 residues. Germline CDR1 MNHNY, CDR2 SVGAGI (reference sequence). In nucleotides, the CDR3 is TGTGCCAGCAGTGTACAGGGTAAGAGCAATCAGCCCCAGCATTTT. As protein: CASSVQGKSNQPQHF.

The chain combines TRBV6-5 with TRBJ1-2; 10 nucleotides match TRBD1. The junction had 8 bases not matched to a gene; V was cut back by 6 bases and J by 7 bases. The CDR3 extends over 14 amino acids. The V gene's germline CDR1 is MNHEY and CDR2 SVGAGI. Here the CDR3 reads CASRSSGTGVGYTF. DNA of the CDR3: TGTGCCAGCAGGTCCTCCGGGACAGGGGTTGGCTACACCTTC.